These 13 T cell receptor beta chains were all obtained from the same sample, sequenced in a study of T cells after yellow fever vaccination. TCRdb re-derived calls from the 5' RACE reads in MiXCR, one entry per CDR3 protein. Of roughly 330,000 distinct CDR3 sequences listed, approximately 4.2% are singletons. The sample here was PBMCs, taken 5 days after the yellow fever booster vaccination. The receptors were gathered from a man in his late teens or twenties who received the YFV17D yellow fever vaccine.

This clonotype came up many times. The chain links TRBV5-1 to TRBJ2-2; D may be TRBD2 (6 bases). The CDR3 consists of 15 residues. The V gene lost 6 bases and the J gene lost 5 bases, with 17 bases spanning the gap. Germline V gene sequence: CDR1 SGHRS, CDR2 YFSETQ. The CDR3 DNA reads as TGCGCCAGCAAGGGCAGGACTACGTCGACCGGGGAGCTGTTTTTT. Protein: CASKGRTTSTGELFF.

This clonotype was counted between two and nine times. The genes are TRBV20-1 and TRBJ2-1, with 12 bases aligning to TRBD2. CDR3 length: 14 amino acids. CDR1 DFQATT and CDR2 SNEGSKA come from the germline V gene (reference sequence). With V trimmed by 6 bases and J by 3 bases, 3 bases remained unmatched. The CDR3, as DNA: TGCAGTGCCACACTAGCGGGGGGCTACAATGAGCAGTTCTTC. As protein: CSATLAGGYNEQFF.

This clonotype was seen a few times. The V call is TRBV3-1, the J call TRBJ2-1, with TRBD2 matching over 11 bases. The CDR3 totals 17 residues. The V gene's germline CDR1 is LGHDT and CDR2 YNNKEL (reference sequence). Trimming cost V 3 bases and J 4 bases; bases outside gene matches: 8. The CDR3 region has the DNA TGTGCCAGCAGCCAGGGAGTTAGCGGGGGGGCTTACAATGAGCAGTTCTTC. Translation: CASSQGVSGGAYNEQFF.

This clonotype showed up many times. This sequence joins TRBV14 and TRBJ2-1; possibly TRBD2 for D (6 bases). CDR3 length: 14 amino acids. Trimming removed 3 bases from V and 3 bases from J, with 9 bases in between. Germline V CDR1 and CDR2: SGHDN, FVKESK. CDR3 protein: CASSHRDFYNEQFF. The CDR3 DNA follows: TGTGCCAGCAGCCACCGGGACTTCTACAATGAGCAGTTCTTC.

In this sample, this clonotype turned up a few times. V usage is TRBV24-1 and J usage is TRBJ2-3; 11 bases match TRBD1. This CDR3 spans 16 amino acids. Germline V gene lookup returns CDR1 KGHDR and CDR2 SFDVKD. With 5 bases clipped from V and 3 bases from J, the junction kept 6 bases outside the gene matches. The CDR3 region is CATSAGTGGDTDTQYF. DNA for the CDR3: TGTGCCACCAGTGCCGGGACAGGGGGGGATACAGATACGCAGTATTTT.

This clonotype has a handful of counts. This chain links TRBV18 with TRBJ1-2, with D possibly TRBD1 on 6 matching bases. Germline CDR1 and CDR2: KGHSH and LQKENI. Trimming took 3 bases from V and 4 from J, leaving 18 bases between them. This CDR3 comprises 16 residues. The CDR3: CASSPQIRTDSYGYTF. In nucleotides, the CDR3 is TGTGCCAGCTCACCTCAAATAAGGACAGACTCCTATGGCTACACCTTC.

This clonotype was seen a handful of times. This sequence joins TRBV9 and TRBJ1-1; D remains unclear. The CDR3 runs to 15 residues. Per germline, CDR1 SGDLS and CDR2 YYNGEE. Trimming took 4 bases from V and 2 from J, leaving 15 bases between them. CDR3 amino acids: CASSPRSLPNTEAFF. CDR3 nucleotide sequence: TGTGCCAGCAGCCCAAGGTCACTGCCCAACACTGAAGCTTTCTTT.

This clonotype was seen at least ten times. The J gene is TRBJ2-7, the V gene TRBV5-1; the match to TRBD1 covers 7 bases. With V trimmed by 1 base and J by 6 bases, 4 bases remained unmatched. Germline assignment: CDR1 SGHRS and CDR2 YFSETQ. The CDR3 is 13 amino acids. CDR3 protein: CASSLKTGSEQYF. The DNA for the CDR3 is TGCGCCAGCAGCTTGAAGACAGGGTCCGAGCAGTACTTC.

This clonotype has a handful of counts. This rearrangement joins TRBV27 to TRBJ1-6; tentative D call: TRBD1 (6 bases). The CDR3 has 18 residues. CDR1 and CDR2 (germline): MNHEY, SMNVEV (reference sequence). Trimming left V 7 bases short and J 4 bases short, with 23 bases between. The DNA for the CDR3 is TGTGCCAGCACCTTCCAGACTTGGGGTGACAGGTATAATTCACCCCTCCACTTT. Amino acid sequence: CASTFQTWGDRYNSPLHF.

The rearrangement links TRBV12-3 or TRBV12-4 to TRBJ1-1; the D gene is possibly TRBD1 (6 bases). The CDR3 has 12 residues. V lost 3 bases and J lost 8, with 10 bases in between. CDR3 nucleotide sequence: TGTGCCAGCAGTTTCCAGGGGAGGGAAGCTTTCTTT. As protein: CASSFQGREAFF.

This clonotype was detected a few times. The chain uses TRBV5-1 and TRBJ1-2; the D gene is possibly TRBD1 (5 bases). Per germline, CDR1 SGHRS and CDR2 YFSETQ. The length of the CDR3 is 12 residues. V was trimmed by 1 base and J by 8 bases, leaving 9 bases between them. The CDR3 reads CASSLWGDGYTF. The CDR3 DNA follows: TGCGCCAGCAGCTTGTGGGGGGACGGCTACACCTTC. Variable domain in full (rest from reference TRBV5-1 and TRBJ1-2): KAGVTQTPRYLIKTRGQQVTLSCSPISGHRSVSWYQQTPGQGLQFLFEYFSETQRNKGNFPGRFSGRQFSNSRSEMNVSTLELGDSALYLCASSLWGDGYTFGSGTRLTVV.

The gene calls are TRBV4-2 and TRBJ2-1; D unclear. The V end lost 1 base, the J end lost 6 bases, and 10 bases lay between the germline ends. CDR3 length: 14 residues. Germline loops: CDR1 LGHNA, CDR2 YNFKEQ. CDR3 DNA sequence: TGTGCCAGCAGCCAAGGGTTACACCTCAATGAGCAGTTCTTC. This sequence encodes CASSQGLHLNEQFF.

The rearrangement links TRBV3-1 to TRBJ2-5; 11 bases align to TRBD2. Germline loops: CDR1 LGHDT, CDR2 YNNKEL (reference sequence). This CDR3 is 17 amino acids long. V trimming: 1 base; J trimming: 5 bases; junction bases outside the gene matches: 9. This CDR3 reads CASSQGSTSGVSETQYF. The CDR3 coding sequence is TGTGCCAGCAGCCAAGGCTCGACTAGCGGGGTGTCGGAGACCCAGTACTTC.